A single sample gave rise to the 29 T cell receptor beta chains below, sequenced in a study of cytomegalovirus exposure and HLA in healthy donors. The study ran its PCR with 60 Vbeta and 13 Jbeta primers. Assay: immunoSEQ multiplex PCR; the TCRdb copy retains only in-frame clones and omits some. The table has roughly 220,000 clones, 75% seen once; the top ten hold less than 2%. Sequenced sample: PBMCs. Receptor source: a woman in her 30s in good health and CMV-seronegative.

In this sample, this clone turned up once. The chain is built from TRBV18 and TRBJ2-5, with D hard to call. V was clipped by 4 bases and J by 2 bases, with 8 bases between them. CDR1 and CDR2 from the germline V gene are KGHSH and LQKENI. The CDR3 contains 13 residues. CDR3: CASSRAPQETQYF. CDR3 nucleotide sequence: TGTGCCAGCTCACGCGCGCCTCAAGAGACCCAGTACTTC.

The chain employs TRBV4-1 and TRBJ1-5; D ambiguous. The CDR3 loop spans 14 amino acids. The germline V gene encodes CDR1 MGHRA and CDR2 YSYEKL. The germline V and J ends were trimmed by 0 bases and 2 bases, with 5 bases remaining between them. The chain's CDR3 is CASSQEAGNQPQHF. Written as DNA, the CDR3 is TGCGCCAGCAGCCAAGAGGCGGGCAATCAGCCCCAGCATTTT.

This chain connects TRBV5-6 to TRBJ1-4; D remains ambiguous. The CDR3 contains 14 residues. CDR1 and CDR2 (germline): SGHDT, YYEEEE. V was trimmed by 4 bases and J by 8 bases, leaving 15 bases between them. Here the CDR3 reads CASSRREMGEKLFF. The CDR3 nucleotides are TGTGCCAGCAGCCGGAGGGAGATGGGCGAAAAACTGTTTTTT.

The chain uses TRBV9 and TRBJ2-7, with a weak D call TRBD2 (7 bases). Between the trimmed V and J ends, which lost 4 bases and 0 bases, there was a span of 23 bases. This CDR3 comprises 18 residues. Germline V CDR1 and CDR2: SGDLS, YYNGEE. In DNA, the CDR3 is TGTGCCAGCAGCTCCCCCGAAAGTGGCGGGGGCCCCTCCTACGAGCAGTACTTC. Amino acid sequence: CASSSPESGGGPSYEQYF.

The rearrangement joins TRBV11-3 to TRBJ2-1, with a weak D call TRBD2 (5 bases). CDR3 length: 17 residues. Germline V gene data show CDR1 as SGHNT and CDR2 as YENEEA. Between the trimmed V and J ends, which lost 4 bases and 0 bases, there was a span of 16 bases. CDR3 in amino acids: CASSSEGAKSSYNEQFF. The CDR3 coding sequence is TGTGCCAGCAGCTCCGAGGGAGCGAAGAGCTCCTACAATGAGCAGTTCTTC.

V is TRBV5-1 and J is TRBJ1-2, with TRBD1 identical over 7 bases. Germline V lookup: CDR1 SGHRS, CDR2 YFSETQ. V shed 1 base and J 5 bases; nucleotides not matched to a gene: 5. CDR3 size: 14 residues. CDR3 protein: CASSLRTGVYGYTF. CDR3 nucleotides: TGCGCCAGCAGCTTGAGGACAGGTGTTTATGGCTACACCTTC.

On this clone: This sample also contains other DNA sequences that code for the same CDR3. The chain combines TRBV18 with TRBJ1-5; 7 bases are a match to TRBD1. Germline trimming cut 2 bases from V and 4 bases from J; bases unmatched to any gene: 2. Germline CDR1 KGHSH, CDR2 LQKENI. The CDR3 is made up of 14 amino acids. DNA for the CDR3: TGTGCCAGCTCACCAAGACAGGGAAATCAGCCCCAGCATTTT. It specifies CASSPRQGNQPQHF.

The genes are TRBV19 and TRBJ1-2, with 8 bases that match TRBD1. J gave up 4 bases and V 7 bases, and 8 bases lay outside the gene matches. CDR1 and CDR2 from the germline V gene are LNHDA and SQIVND (reference sequence). This CDR3 is 14 amino acids long. The CDR3 sequence is CASTSTGDLYGYTF. The CDR3 DNA reads TGTGCCAGTACCTCGACAGGGGACCTCTATGGCTACACCTTC. The entire variable domain, with the rest obtained from reference TRBV19 and TRBJ1-2, is as follows: DGGITQSPKYLFRKEGQNVTLSCEQNLNHDAMYWYRQDPGQGLRLIYYSQIVNDFQKGDIAEGYSVSREKKESFPLTVTSAQKNPTAFYLCASTSTGDLYGYTFGSGTRLTVV.

The V gene is TRBV29-1, the J gene TRBJ2-5; no firm D call. CDR3 size: 12 residues. Germline CDR1 SQVTM, CDR2 ANQGSEA. The V and J ends lost 8 bases and 5 bases respectively, with 15 bases between them. DNA for the CDR3: TGCAGCCGACCGGCGGCTACTGAGACCCAGTACTTC. This encodes CSRPAATETQYF.

The chain is built from TRBV5-8 and TRBJ1-1; 7 nucleotides align to TRBD1. V lost 0 bases, J lost 0 bases, and 8 bases stayed unmatched. This CDR3 is built from 17 residues. Germline V gene lookup returns CDR1 SGHTS and CDR2 YDEGEE. CDR3 region: CASSLELQGSLNTEAFF. CDR3 bases: TGTGCCAGCAGCTTGGAGTTACAGGGGAGCTTGAACACTGAAGCTTTCTTT.

This clone was seen only once. Germline and junction disagree at one end, which may indicate a read error. The chain is built from TRBV7-2 and TRBJ2-1; 7 positions match TRBD1. Germline values: CDR1 SGHTA, CDR2 FQGNSA. CDR3 length: 18 residues. CDR3 region: CATSFPGWGQRIYNEQFF. In nucleotides, the CDR3 is TGTGCCACCAGCTTCCCCGGCTGGGGACAGAGAATTTACAATGAGCAGTTCTTC.

The chain couples TRBV6-5 to TRBJ2-5; 7 bases are a match to TRBD2. Germline V lookup: CDR1 MNHEY, CDR2 SVGAGI. The V and J ends lost 6 bases and 5 bases, in that order; junction bases with no gene match: 6. This CDR3 is built from 13 residues. The CDR3 nucleotides are TGTGCCAGCAGAGGACTAGGGGTGGAGACCCAGTACTTC. As protein: CASRGLGVETQYF.

The gene calls are TRBV27 and TRBJ2-5; 7 nucleotides match TRBD1. The length of the CDR3 is 14 residues. Germline assignment: CDR1 MNHEY and CDR2 SMNVEV (reference sequence). V was pared by 5 bases and J by 9 bases, with 12 bases of the junction left unmatched. The CDR3 reads CASSLEGAGEAQYF. Written as DNA, the CDR3 is TGTGCCAGCAGTCTTGAGGGGGCAGGTGAGGCCCAGTACTTC.

The count of this clone is one. V gene TRBV19 combines with J gene TRBJ2-1; D gene uncertain. The length of the CDR3 is 11 residues. Germline-derived CDR1 and CDR2 are LNHDA and SQIVND (reference sequence). Trimming removed 7 bases from V and 9 bases from J, with 10 bases in between. CDR3 in DNA: TGTGCCAGTAAGATATCAGGTGAGCAGTTCTTC. Its translation: CASKISGEQFF.

A remark on this clone: At one boundary the junction diverges from the germline segment, which might be a read error. This rearrangement joins TRBV7-7 to TRBJ2-1, with D possibly TRBD1 on 5 matching bases. Per the germline V gene, CDR1 is SSHAT and CDR2 is FNYEAQ (reference sequence). CDR3 length: 16 amino acids. This chain's CDR3 is CASSLGLPGSYNEQFF. The DNA for the CDR3 is TGTGCTAGCAGCTTAGGTCTCCCAGGGTCCTACAATGAGCAGTTCTTC.

This clone was seen once. The V and J genes are TRBV7-2 and TRBJ2-7, with D perhaps TRBD1 (5 bases). Germline V gene data show CDR1 as SGHTA and CDR2 as FQGNSA. CDR3 length: 14 amino acids. V lost 3 bases and J lost 2, with 11 bases in between. This CDR3 is CASSLDQGPYEQYF. CDR3 nucleotide sequence: TGTGCCAGCAGCTTGGACCAGGGTCCCTACGAGCAGTACTTC. Full variable domain (rest looked up from reference TRBV7-2 and TRBJ2-7): GAGVSQSPSNKVTEKGKDVELRCDPISGHTALYWYRQSLGQGLEFLIYFQGNSAPDKSGLPSDRFSAERTGGSVSTLTIQRTQQEDSAVYLCASSLDQGPYEQYFGPGTRLTVT.

This clone appeared once. The gene calls are TRBV13 and TRBJ1-1; D perhaps matches TRBD1 (5 bases). Germline V gene sequence: CDR1 PRHDT, CDR2 FYEKMQ (reference sequence). V gave up 5 bases and J gave up 4 bases, with 14 bases separating them. The CDR3 runs 14 residues. The CDR3 DNA reads TGTGCCAGCAGCCGGAGGGGAGTCGGCACTGAAGCTTTCTTT. This sequence encodes CASSRRGVGTEAFF.

The V and J genes are TRBV7-9 and TRBJ2-7, with TRBD2 as a possible D gene (6 bases). CDR1 is SEHNR and CDR2 is FQNEAQ in the germline V gene (reference sequence). The CDR3 totals 16 residues. The V end was cut by 5 bases, the J end by 6 bases, with 23 bases between. The CDR3 loop reads CASSPRGPRGGFEQYF. The CDR3 DNA reads TGTGCCAGCAGCCCCCGTGGCCCACGGGGAGGCTTCGAGCAGTACTTC. Drawing the rest from reference TRBV7-9 and TRBJ2-7, the complete variable domain is DTGVSQNPRHKITKRGQNVTFRCDPISEHNRLYWYRQTLGQGPEFLTYFQNEAQLEKSRLLSDRFSAERPKGSFSTLEIQRTEQGDSAMYLCASSPRGPRGGFEQYFGPGTRLTVT.

The chain joins TRBV5-1 to TRBJ1-5; D is perhaps TRBD1 (6 bases). Germline lookup yields CDR1 SGHRS and CDR2 YFSETQ. Deletions cut 3 bases from V and 5 bases from J, with 9 bases between. CDR3 length: 13 amino acids. CDR3 amino acids: CASSSGVDQPQHF. The CDR3 DNA reads as TGCGCCAGCAGCTCAGGGGTGGATCAGCCCCAGCATTTT.

This sequence joins TRBV5-6 and TRBJ2-5; possible D gene TRBD2, 6 bases. Trimming removed 0 bases at V and 0 bases at J, with 12 bases between. In germline, CDR1 is SGHDT, CDR2 YYEEEE. The CDR3 length is 16 residues. The CDR3 nucleotides read TGTGCCAGCAGCTTGGTGGGCGGGGCGTACCAAGAGACCCAGTACTTC. Protein: CASSLVGGAYQETQYF.

CDR3 residues: CASSQTPGNTIYF. CDR3 sequence (DNA): TGCGCCAGCAGCCAAACTCCCGGAAACACCATATATTTT. The chain uses TRBV4-1 and TRBJ1-3; D call uncertain. CDR3 length: 13 amino acids. Trimming pared 2 bases from V and 4 bases from J, leaving 6 bases between. Germline V gene sequence: CDR1 MGHRA, CDR2 YSYEKL.

The V and J genes are TRBV28 and TRBJ1-5; 8 bases are shared with TRBD1. The trim removed 2 bases at V and 7 bases at J, leaving 4 bases unmatched. Germline V gives CDR1 MDHEN, CDR2 SYDVKM. The CDR3 length is 14 residues. CDR3 residues: CASSLAGGRQPQHF. CDR3 sequence (DNA): TGTGCCAGCAGTTTAGCAGGGGGCCGGCAGCCCCAGCATTTT.

The chain combines TRBV7-9 with TRBJ2-5; D perhaps matches TRBD2 (5 bases). Trimming took 3 bases from V and 4 from J, leaving 18 bases between them. The CDR3 contains 16 residues. Germline CDR1 reads SEHNR; CDR2 reads FQNEAQ (reference sequence). This chain's CDR3 is CASSFSTLGEGETQYF. CDR3 nucleotide sequence: TGTGCCAGCAGCTTCTCCACCCTGGGAGAGGGAGAGACCCAGTACTTC.

This chain connects TRBV6-6 to TRBJ1-2, with TRBD1 as a possible D gene (5 bases). Germline V gene lookup returns CDR1 MNHNY and CDR2 SVGAGI (reference sequence). The CDR3 consists of 15 residues. V shed 2 bases and J shed 4 bases, with 14 bases lying between them. This CDR3 reads CASSYEGQGLYGYTF. As DNA, the CDR3 is TGTGCCAGCAGTTACGAAGGGCAGGGTCTCTATGGCTACACCTTC.

The rearrangement links TRBV18 to TRBJ2-2; TRBD1 might be the D (5 bases). V dropped 3 bases and J dropped 0 bases, with 8 bases sitting between them. CDR3 length: 15 amino acids. From germline, CDR1 is KGHSH and CDR2 LQKENI. CDR3 in amino acids: CASSPTVANTGELFF. CDR3 sequence (DNA): TGTGCCAGCTCACCGACAGTCGCGAACACCGGGGAGCTGTTTTTT.

The V gene is TRBV6-1, the J gene TRBJ2-2, with D maybe TRBD2 (6 bases). The CDR3 has 15 amino acids. CDR1 and CDR2 (germline): MNHNS, SASEGT. V shed 10 bases and J shed 0 bases, with 15 bases lying between them. CDR3 sequence: CATPTGSTNTGELFF. The CDR3 DNA sequence: TGTGCCACCCCCACCGGGAGTACGAACACCGGGGAGCTGTTTTTT.

This sequence joins TRBV6-5 and TRBJ2-1; perhaps TRBD2 as D (7 bases). V was trimmed by 8 bases and J by 9 bases, leaving 17 bases between them. Germline V gene sequence: CDR1 MNHEY, CDR2 SVGAGI. This CDR3 contains 13 residues. CDR3: CASGEGENGEQFF. Here the CDR3 DNA reads TGTGCCAGCGGGGAGGGGGAGAATGGTGAGCAGTTCTTC.

This chain joins TRBV7-8 and TRBJ2-7; 14 bases agree with TRBD2. The J segment lost 4 bases and the V segment lost 3 bases, leaving 14 bases of the junction unmatched. The CDR3 totals 19 residues. The germline gives CDR1 SGHVS, CDR2 FQNEAQ. This CDR3 is CASSFDSGLAGDGVYEQYF. The CDR3 DNA follows: TGTGCCAGCAGCTTCGACTCGGGACTAGCGGGAGATGGAGTTTACGAGCAGTACTTC.

This rearrangement joins TRBV11-2 to TRBJ2-7; possibly TRBD1 for D (5 bases). Germline V gene lookup returns CDR1 SGHAT and CDR2 FQNNGV. Trimming shortened V by 3 bases and J by 4 bases, and 13 bases separated the two germline ends. The CDR3 has 14 amino acids. The CDR3 DNA reads as TGTGCCAGCAGCTTTGGTCGACAGAGGTACGAGCAGTACTTC. Amino acid sequence: CASSFGRQRYEQYF.